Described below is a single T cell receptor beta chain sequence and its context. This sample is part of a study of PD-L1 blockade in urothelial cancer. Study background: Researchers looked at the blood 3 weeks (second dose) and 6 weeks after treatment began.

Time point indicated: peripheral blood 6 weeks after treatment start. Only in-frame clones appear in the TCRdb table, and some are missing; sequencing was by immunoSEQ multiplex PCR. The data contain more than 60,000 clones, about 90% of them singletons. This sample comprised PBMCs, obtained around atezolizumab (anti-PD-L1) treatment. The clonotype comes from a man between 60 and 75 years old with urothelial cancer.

Here the CDR3 reads CASSVDGYNQPQHF. The CDR3 DNA sequence: TGTGCCAGCAGCGTGGACGGTTACAATCAGCCCCAGCATTTT. The chain joins TRBV5-6 to TRBJ1-5; D unclear. The V gene lost 4 bases and the J gene lost 3 bases, with 11 bases spanning the gap. From germline, CDR1 is SGHDT and CDR2 YYEEEE. The CDR3 is 14 residues long. The variable domain in full, with the rest retrieved from reference TRBV5-6 and TRBJ1-5, is DAGVTQSPTHLIKTRGQQVTLRCSPKSGHDTVSWYQQALGQGPQFIFQYYEEEERQRGNFPDRFSGHQFPNYSSELNVNALLLGDSALYLCASSVDGYNQPQHFGDGTRLSIL.